This T cell receptor (beta chain) was sequenced in a study of blood T cells in healthy people across ages. Study findings and constraints: Nothing was known about donor CMV status, and this possibly confounded expanded clonotype changes.

The CDR3 totals 12 residues. Trimming took off 0 bases at V and 14 bases at J, with 12 bases between the two ends. The germline gives CDR1 SGHKS, CDR2 YYEKEE (reference sequence). In the case of this clonotype: The antigen remains undetermined.

Primed by a sample-barcoded 5' primer and a J-beta primer mix, a second PCR proceeded for about 6 to 12 cycles. Each CDR3 protein is one row after TCRdb ran MiXCR on the 5' RACE reads. The sample gives around 1,700,000 distinct CDR3 sequences, roughly 27% of which show up once; about 8% is in the top ten. The rearrangement joins TRBV5-5 to TRBJ2-4, with D possibly being TRBD1 (6 bases). Input material: blood. The clonotype comes from a woman younger than 45 in good health. DNA of the CDR3: TGTGCCAGCAGCTTGGTTCAGGGGACGGAGTACTTC. It translates to CASSLVQGTEYF.